The present entry profiles one T cell receptor (beta chain) with its context. Its antigen remains unidentified. Germline V gene sequence: CDR1 SGHDN, CDR2 FVKESK. The germline V and J ends were trimmed by 6 bases and 8 bases, with 17 bases remaining between them. This CDR3 has 14 residues. These data belong to a study of T cell responses to AZD1222 COVID-19 vaccine. Findings and limits, study-wide: Spike-specific TCR depth and breadth grew after two AZD1222 doses.

Some clones are missing from TCRdb's copy, which holds only in-frame ones; the method was immunoSEQ multiplex PCR. The table records roughly 100,000 clones, 84% of them present only once. The source material was peripheral blood, sampled on day 0 of AZD1222 vaccination. The receptor was derived from an adult in good health. The V gene is TRBV14, the J gene TRBJ2-1, with D possibly being TRBD2 (6 bases). CDR3 bases: TGTGCCAGCAGTCTCGTCTACGGGAGTGATGAGCAGTTCTTC. This codes for CASSLVYGSDEQFF. Full variable domain (rest looked up from reference TRBV14 and TRBJ2-1): EAGVTQFPSHSVIEKGQTVTLRCDPISGHDNLYWYRRVMGKEIKFLLHFVKESKQDESGMPNNRFLAERTGGTYSTLKVQPAELEDSGVYFCASSLVYGSDEQFFGPGTRLTVL.